One and the same sample provided the 24 T cell receptor beta chains below, sequenced in a study of blood T cell repertoires in COVID-19. The repertoire was sequenced with immunoSEQ multiplex PCR; TCRdb's copy has only in-frame clones and lacks some. This sample carries 95,000 to 150,000 clones, 79% of them seen once, and the ten largest clones take 30% to 45%. Source material: peripheral blood. The receptor source for this set is a man in his forties with active or convalescent COVID-19.

This chain joins TRBV3-1 (or the pseudogene TRBV3-2) and TRBJ1-2, with D possibly TRBD1 on 6 matching bases. Trimming removed 8 bases at V and 2 bases at J, with 12 bases between. Germline CDR1 is LGHDT and CDR2 is YNNKEL (reference sequence). The CDR3 spans 13 residues. CDR3 in amino acids: CASVGQHNYGYTF. CDR3 nucleotides: TGTGCCAGCGTAGGACAGCACAACTATGGCTACACCTTC.

The rearrangement links TRBV6-2 or TRBV6-3 to TRBJ2-1; 7 bases agree with TRBD1. This CDR3 has 15 residues. The germline V gene encodes CDR1 MNHEY and CDR2 SVGEGT. Trimming took 4 bases from V and 0 from J; bases not matched to a gene: 3. The CDR3 here is CASSSHRGSYNEQFF. As DNA, the CDR3 is TGTGCCAGCAGTTCTCACAGGGGCTCCTACAATGAGCAGTTCTTC.

Written as DNA, the CDR3 is TGTGCCAGCAGCCTTGGGACTACGGACACTGAAGCTTTCTTT. Translated, it gives CASSLGTTDTEAFF. The chain recombines TRBV7-6 with TRBJ1-1; the D gene is possibly TRBD1 (5 bases). V lost 5 bases and J lost 3, with 13 bases in between. Germline loops: CDR1 SGHVS, CDR2 FNYEAQ. The CDR3 is 14 amino acids.

The chain uses TRBV6-5 and TRBJ1-5; tentative D call: TRBD1 (5 bases). The CDR3 totals 13 residues. V gave up 6 bases and J gave up 4 bases, with 10 bases separating them. Germline V lookup: CDR1 MNHEY, CDR2 SVGAGI. In DNA form, the CDR3 reads TGTGCCAGCAGCGGGACTTTTAATCAGCCCCAGCATTTT. Translation gives CASSGTFNQPQHF.

This clone came up a few times. The chain joins TRBV27 to TRBJ2-1; D unclear. V was clipped by 2 bases and J by 0 bases, with 8 bases between them. Germline loops: CDR1 MNHEY, CDR2 SMNVEV (reference sequence). The CDR3 sequence is 15 residues long. The DNA for the CDR3 is TGTGCCAGCAGTTTAGCGCTGAGCTCCTACAATGAGCAGTTCTTC. Translated: CASSLALSSYNEQFF.

This rearrangement joins TRBV5-1 to TRBJ2-2; no reliable D call. In germline, CDR1 is SGHRS, CDR2 YFSETQ. The CDR3 contains 15 residues. The ends were cut back, 3 bases at V and 0 bases at J, with 9 bases in the middle. CDR3 DNA: TGCGCCAGCAGCTATGACACCCCGAACACCGGGGAGCTGTTTTTT. It codes for CASSYDTPNTGELFF.

V gene TRBV11-2 combines with J gene TRBJ1-5; no definite D call. V was shortened by 5 bases and J by 2 bases, with 10 bases between the two germline ends. Germline CDR1 reads SGHAT; CDR2 reads FQNNGV. The CDR3 loop spans 14 amino acids. The CDR3 coding sequence is TGTGCCAGCAGCCCCGTGGGCGGCAATCAGCCCCAGCATTTT. It translates to CASSPVGGNQPQHF.

The chain links TRBV24-1 to TRBJ2-3; 7 nucleotides match TRBD2. There are 15 residues in the CDR3. In germline, CDR1 is KGHDR, CDR2 SFDVKD. Trimming cost V 1 base and J 5 bases; bases outside gene matches: 5. CDR3 bases: TGTGCCACCAGTGATTTCGCGGGAGCGGGAGATACGCAGTATTTT. Translated: CATSDFAGAGDTQYF.

V and J are TRBV3-1 (or the pseudogene TRBV3-2) and TRBJ1-1; 7 bases map to TRBD1. V trimming: 5 bases; J trimming: 6 bases; junction bases outside the gene matches: 3. CDR1 is LGHDT, CDR2 YNNKEL, per germline (reference sequence). The CDR3 is 12 residues long. The CDR3 sequence: CASSAGQAEAFF. The CDR3 DNA reads TGTGCCAGCAGCGCAGGACAGGCTGAAGCTTTCTTT.

The chain combines TRBV30 with TRBJ2-1; 9 bases agree with TRBD2. This CDR3 is 14 amino acids long. The V gene's germline CDR1 is GTSNPN and CDR2 SVGIG (reference sequence). J gave up 8 bases and V 1 base, and 6 bases lay outside the gene matches. CDR3 DNA: TGTGCCTGGAGTGGTCTAGCGGGGAACGATGAGCAGTTCTTC. Its translation is CAWSGLAGNDEQFF. Combining the CDR3 with reference TRBV30 and TRBJ2-1 gives the whole variable domain SQTIHQWPATLVQPVGSPLSLECTVEGTSNPNLYWYRQAAGRGLQLLFYSVGIGQISSEVPQNLSASRPQDRQFILSSKKLLLSDSGFYLCAWSGLAGNDEQFFGPGTRLTVL.

The chain employs TRBV6-5 and TRBJ1-1; 11 bases agree with TRBD1. Germline V gene lookup returns CDR1 MNHEY and CDR2 SVGAGI. The junction had 6 bases not matched to a gene; V was cut back by 5 bases and J by 4 bases. This CDR3 region has 15 residues. CDR3 bases: TGTGCCAGCAGTCCCTCCGGGACAGGGGGCACTGAAGCTTTCTTT. It yields the protein CASSPSGTGGTEAFF.

This CDR3 reads CASSDRGTNTEAFF. The CDR3 DNA reads TGTGCCAGCAGTGACAGGGGGACGAACACTGAAGCTTTCTTT. The chain employs TRBV2 and TRBJ1-1, with 7 bases aligning to TRBD1. CDR3 length: 14 amino acids. CDR1 and CDR2 (germline): SNHLY, FYNNEI. Losses at the gene ends were 3 bases for V and 1 base for J; bases not matched to a gene: 2.

The gene calls are TRBV2 and TRBJ1-1; D remains ambiguous. V lost 4 bases and J lost 0, with 12 bases in between. From germline, CDR1 is SNHLY and CDR2 FYNNEI. This CDR3 has 15 residues. The CDR3 sequence: CASSVSAALNTEAFF. The CDR3 nucleotides are TGTGCCAGCAGTGTTAGCGCAGCCCTGAACACTGAAGCTTTCTTT.

V is TRBV4-3 and J is TRBJ1-6; D is perhaps TRBD1 (5 bases). In germline, CDR1 is LGHNA, CDR2 YSLEER. V gave up 0 bases and J gave up 5 bases, with 14 bases separating them. The CDR3 runs to 17 residues. The CDR3 nucleotides read TGCGCCAGCAGCCAAGATCTCAGGGCGAGAGATAATTCACCCCTCCACTTT. This gives the protein CASSQDLRARDNSPLHF.

The chain recombines TRBV6-6 with TRBJ1-3, with D perhaps TRBD1 (5 bases). The V end was cut by 5 bases, the J end by 0 bases, with 8 bases between. The length of the CDR3 is 14 residues. Germline lookup yields CDR1 MNHNY and CDR2 SVGAGI (reference sequence). The CDR3 here is CASSQGHSGNTIYF. Written as DNA, the CDR3 is TGTGCCAGCAGTCAAGGACACTCTGGAAACACCATATATTTT.

A few counts support this clone. The chain has TRBV11-2 and TRBJ1-3; D is unresolved. The CDR3 has 16 residues. Germline CDR1 and CDR2: SGHAT and FQNNGV. V was pared by 1 base and J by 4 bases, with 14 bases between. CDR3 nucleotide sequence: TGTGCCAGCAGCTTAGGAGTGCGGGGTTACGGAAACACCATATATTTT. Translated, it gives CASSLGVRGYGNTIYF.

In this sample, this clone turned up a few times. The chain is built from TRBV4-1 and TRBJ1-1; TRBD1 matches at 10 bases. CDR1 and CDR2 (germline): MGHRA, YSYEKL. The J segment lost 4 bases and the V segment lost 4 bases, leaving 6 bases of the junction unmatched. The CDR3 spans 15 residues. The CDR3, as DNA: TGCGCCAGCAGCCCCACCGGGACAGGGGCCACTGAAGCTTTCTTT. It codes for CASSPTGTGATEAFF.

This chain links TRBV27 with TRBJ2-4; no firm D call. CDR3 size: 12 residues. Germline V gene data show CDR1 as MNHEY and CDR2 as SMNVEV (reference sequence). The CDR3 DNA reads as TGTGCTTCTATCGGTATCGGAAACATTCAGTACTTC. This gives the protein CASIGIGNIQYF.

The chain employs TRBV24-1 and TRBJ2-1; TRBD1 might be the D (6 bases). From germline, CDR1 is KGHDR and CDR2 SFDVKD. V lost 1 base and J lost 7, with 10 bases in between. This CDR3 is built from 14 residues. CDR3 sequence reads: CATSDFNRANEQFF. CDR3 sequence (DNA): TGTGCCACCAGTGATTTTAACAGGGCAAATGAGCAGTTCTTC.

The table lists this clone with a few counts. The chain joins TRBV29-1 to TRBJ2-7, with 9 positions matching TRBD2. Germline loops: CDR1 SQVTM, CDR2 ANQGSEA. This CDR3 has 12 residues. Germline trimming cut 4 bases from V and 6 bases from J; bases unmatched to any gene: 4. The CDR3 bases are TGCAGCGTTGGTCTAGCGGGACGCGAGCAGTACTTC. Residues: CSVGLAGREQYF.

The chain joins TRBV24-1 to TRBJ1-1; D is unclear. Germline lookup yields CDR1 KGHDR and CDR2 SFDVKD. The CDR3 is made up of 18 amino acids. The germline V and J ends were trimmed by 3 bases and 1 base, with 20 bases remaining between them. CDR3 loop: CATSDPLGVRKANTEAFF. As DNA, the CDR3 is TGTGCCACCAGTGATCCCCTCGGCGTGAGGAAAGCGAACACTGAAGCTTTCTTT.

With regard to this clone: Other DNA sequences within the sample encode an identical CDR3. This sequence joins TRBV7-6 and TRBJ1-1; D not resolved. The CDR3 is 14 residues long. Per germline, CDR1 SGHVS and CDR2 FNYEAQ. V lost 1 base and J lost 3, with 9 bases in between. The CDR3 here is CASSLVELDTEAFF. For the CDR3, the DNA is TGTGCCAGCAGCTTAGTAGAGCTAGACACTGAAGCTTTCTTT.

V usage is TRBV10-3 and J usage is TRBJ1-1; no firm D call. CDR1 ENHRY and CDR2 SYGVKD come from the germline V gene. Between the trimmed V and J ends, which lost 0 bases and 4 bases, there was a span of 15 bases. CDR3 size: 16 residues. Here the CDR3 reads CAISESASGVSTEAFF. CDR3 DNA: TGTGCCATCAGTGAGTCTGCCTCCGGGGTGTCCACTGAAGCTTTCTTT.

The chain joins TRBV28 to TRBJ1-4, with a possible D match to TRBD1 (5 bases). Germline V gene sequence: CDR1 MDHEN, CDR2 SYDVKM. The V end lost 1 base, the J end lost 2 bases, and 23 bases lay between the germline ends. This CDR3 comprises 20 residues. The CDR3 reads CASSLYKFGLPGGTNEKLFF. Written as DNA, the CDR3 is TGTGCCAGCAGTTTATACAAATTTGGACTTCCCGGGGGGACTAATGAAAAACTGTTTTTT.